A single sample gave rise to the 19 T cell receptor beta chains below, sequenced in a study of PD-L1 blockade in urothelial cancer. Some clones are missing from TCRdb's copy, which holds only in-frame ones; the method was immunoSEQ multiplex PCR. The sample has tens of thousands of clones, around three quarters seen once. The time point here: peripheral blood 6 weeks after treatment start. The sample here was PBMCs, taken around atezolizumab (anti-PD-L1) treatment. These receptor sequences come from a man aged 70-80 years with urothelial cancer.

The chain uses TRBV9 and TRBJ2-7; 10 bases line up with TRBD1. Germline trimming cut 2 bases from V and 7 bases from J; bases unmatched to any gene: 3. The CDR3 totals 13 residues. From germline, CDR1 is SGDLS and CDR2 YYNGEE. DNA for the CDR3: TGTGCCAGCAGCGTCCGGGACAGGGGTGAGCAGTACTTC. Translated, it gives CASSVRDRGEQYF. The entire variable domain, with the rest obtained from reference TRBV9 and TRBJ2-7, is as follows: DSGVTQTPKHLITATGQRVTLRCSPRSGDLSVYWYQQSLDQGLQFLIQYYNGEERAKGNILERFSAQQFPDLHSELNLSSLELGDSALYFCASSVRDRGEQYFGPGTRLTVT.

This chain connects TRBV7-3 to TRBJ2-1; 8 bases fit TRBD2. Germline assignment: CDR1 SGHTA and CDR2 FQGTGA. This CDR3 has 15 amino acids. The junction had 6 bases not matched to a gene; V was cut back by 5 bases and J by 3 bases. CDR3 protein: CASSPTSVLYNEQFF. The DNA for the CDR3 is TGTGCCAGCAGCCCGACTAGCGTACTCTACAATGAGCAGTTCTTC.

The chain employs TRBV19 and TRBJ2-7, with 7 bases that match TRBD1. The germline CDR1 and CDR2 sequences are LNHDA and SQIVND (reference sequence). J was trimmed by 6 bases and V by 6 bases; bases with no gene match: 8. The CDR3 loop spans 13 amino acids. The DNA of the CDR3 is TGTGCCAGTAGGACTCTAGGGGGCTCCGAGCAGTACTTC. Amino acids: CASRTLGGSEQYF. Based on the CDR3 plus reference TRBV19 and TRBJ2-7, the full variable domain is DGGITQSPKYLFRKEGQNVTLSCEQNLNHDAMYWYRQDPGQGLRLIYYSQIVNDFQKGDIAEGYSVSREKKESFPLTVTSAQKNPTAFYLCASRTLGGSEQYFGPGTRLTVT.

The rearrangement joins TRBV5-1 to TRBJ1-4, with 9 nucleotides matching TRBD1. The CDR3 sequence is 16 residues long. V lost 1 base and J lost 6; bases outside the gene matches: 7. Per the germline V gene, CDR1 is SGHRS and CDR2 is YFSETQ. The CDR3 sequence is CASSLPNRGRDEKLFF. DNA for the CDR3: TGCGCCAGCAGCTTGCCAAACAGGGGGCGTGATGAAAAACTGTTTTTT.

The CDR3 sequence is CASSSDSSRDYNEQFF. DNA of the CDR3: TGTGCCAGCAGCTCCGACAGTTCAAGGGACTACAATGAGCAGTTCTTC. This chain joins TRBV5-6 and TRBJ2-1, with D perhaps matching TRBD1 (5 bases). V was shortened by 3 bases and J by 3 bases, with 16 bases between the two germline ends. The CDR3 is 16 amino acids. Germline V gives CDR1 SGHDT, CDR2 YYEEEE.

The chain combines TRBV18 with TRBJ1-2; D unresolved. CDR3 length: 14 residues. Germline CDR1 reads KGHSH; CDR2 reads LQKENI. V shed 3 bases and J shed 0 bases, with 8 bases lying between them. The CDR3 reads CASSPTRTNYGYTF. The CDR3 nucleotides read TGTGCCAGCTCACCGACGAGGACTAACTATGGCTACACCTTC.

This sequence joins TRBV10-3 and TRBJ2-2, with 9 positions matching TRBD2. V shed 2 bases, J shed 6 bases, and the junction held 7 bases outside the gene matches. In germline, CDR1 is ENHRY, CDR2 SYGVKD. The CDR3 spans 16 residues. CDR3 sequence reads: CAISEPALAGSGELFF. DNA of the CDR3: TGTGCCATCAGTGAGCCGGCACTAGCGGGCTCCGGGGAGCTGTTTTTT.

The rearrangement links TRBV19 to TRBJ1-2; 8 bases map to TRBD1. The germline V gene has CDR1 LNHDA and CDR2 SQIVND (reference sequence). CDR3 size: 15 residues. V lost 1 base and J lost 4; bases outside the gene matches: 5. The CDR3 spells CASSIAGGLGYGYTF. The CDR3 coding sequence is TGTGCCAGTAGTATAGCAGGGGGCCTCGGCTATGGCTACACCTTC. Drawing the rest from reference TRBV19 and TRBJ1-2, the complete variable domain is DGGITQSPKYLFRKEGQNVTLSCEQNLNHDAMYWYRQDPGQGLRLIYYSQIVNDFQKGDIAEGYSVSREKKESFPLTVTSAQKNPTAFYLCASSIAGGLGYGYTFGSGTRLTVV.

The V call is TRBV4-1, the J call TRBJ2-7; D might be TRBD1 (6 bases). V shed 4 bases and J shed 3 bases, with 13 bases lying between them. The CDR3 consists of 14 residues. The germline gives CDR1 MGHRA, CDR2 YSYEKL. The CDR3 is CASSRTGSGYEQYF. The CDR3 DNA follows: TGCGCCAGCAGCCGCACAGGGAGTGGCTACGAGCAGTACTTC.

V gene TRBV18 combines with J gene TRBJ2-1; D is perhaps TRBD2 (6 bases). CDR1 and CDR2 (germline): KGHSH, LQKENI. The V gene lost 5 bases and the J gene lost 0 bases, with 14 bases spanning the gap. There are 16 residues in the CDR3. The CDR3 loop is CASSSNGLNSYNEQFF. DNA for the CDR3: TGTGCCAGCTCAAGCAATGGACTAAACTCCTACAATGAGCAGTTCTTC. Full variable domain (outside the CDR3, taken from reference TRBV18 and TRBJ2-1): NAGVMQNPRHLVRRRGQEARLRCSPMKGHSHVYWYRQLPEEGLKFMVYLQKENIIDESGMPKERFSAEFPKEGPSILRIQQVVRGDSAAYFCASSSNGLNSYNEQFFGPGTRLTVL.

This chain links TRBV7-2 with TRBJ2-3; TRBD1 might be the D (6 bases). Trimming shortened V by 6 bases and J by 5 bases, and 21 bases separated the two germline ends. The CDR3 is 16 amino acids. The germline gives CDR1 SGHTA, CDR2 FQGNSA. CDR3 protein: CASRNSGSLGGDTQYF. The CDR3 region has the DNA TGTGCCAGCAGGAACTCGGGGTCCCTAGGGGGAGATACGCAGTATTTT. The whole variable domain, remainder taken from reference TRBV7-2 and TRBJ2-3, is GAGVSQSPSNKVTEKGKDVELRCDPISGHTALYWYRQSLGQGLEFLIYFQGNSAPDKSGLPSDRFSAERTGGSVSTLTIQRTQQEDSAVYLCASRNSGSLGGDTQYFGPGTRLTVL.

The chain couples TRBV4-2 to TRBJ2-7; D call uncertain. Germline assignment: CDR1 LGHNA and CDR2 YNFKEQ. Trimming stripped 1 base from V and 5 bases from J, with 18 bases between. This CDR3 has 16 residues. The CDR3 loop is CASSQGSDAGRNEQYF. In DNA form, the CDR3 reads TGTGCCAGCAGCCAAGGGAGCGACGCCGGTAGGAACGAGCAGTACTTC.

The CDR3 spells CASSLPHITGELFF. The CDR3 nucleotides read TGTGCCAGCAGCCTCCCCCACATTACCGGGGAGCTGTTTTTT. The chain joins TRBV5-8 to TRBJ2-2, with no clear D. This CDR3 region has 14 residues. V was clipped by 4 bases and J by 5 bases, with 12 bases between them. The germline V gene has CDR1 SGHTS and CDR2 YDEGEE.

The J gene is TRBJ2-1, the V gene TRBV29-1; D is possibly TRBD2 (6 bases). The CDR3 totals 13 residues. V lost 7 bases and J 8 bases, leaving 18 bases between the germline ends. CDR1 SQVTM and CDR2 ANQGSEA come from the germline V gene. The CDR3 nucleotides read TGCAGCGGCGGGGCCTCCACCCCCCATGAGCAGTTCTTC. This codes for CSGGASTPHEQFF.

The CDR3: CASNHGLTGEDSDTQYF. Written as DNA, the CDR3 is TGCGCCAGCAACCATGGTCTGACAGGGGAGGACTCAGATACGCAGTATTTT. This chain links TRBV10-1 with TRBJ2-3; 8 bases fit TRBD1. The length of the CDR3 is 17 residues. V was clipped by 7 bases and J by 4 bases; unmatched bases: 16. Germline lookup yields CDR1 WNHNN and CDR2 SYGVQD (reference sequence).

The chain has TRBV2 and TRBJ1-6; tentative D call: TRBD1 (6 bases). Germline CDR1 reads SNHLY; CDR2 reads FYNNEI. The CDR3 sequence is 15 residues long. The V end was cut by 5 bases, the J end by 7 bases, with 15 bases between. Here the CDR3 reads CASSPGASLNSPLHF. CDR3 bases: TGTGCCAGCAGTCCAGGGGCCAGCCTGAATTCACCCCTCCACTTT.

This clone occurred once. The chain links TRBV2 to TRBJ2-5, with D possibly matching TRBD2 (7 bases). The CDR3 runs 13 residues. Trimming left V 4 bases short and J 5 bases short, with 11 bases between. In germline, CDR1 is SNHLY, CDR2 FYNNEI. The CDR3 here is CASSGEGVETQYF. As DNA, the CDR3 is TGTGCCAGCAGTGGGGAGGGGGTCGAGACCCAGTACTTC.

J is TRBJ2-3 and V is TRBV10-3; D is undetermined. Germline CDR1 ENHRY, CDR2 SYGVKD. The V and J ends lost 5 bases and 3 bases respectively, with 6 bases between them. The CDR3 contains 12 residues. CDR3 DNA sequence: TGTGCCATCAGTTTGGAGACAGATACGCAGTATTTT. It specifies CAISLETDTQYF.

CDR3 coding DNA: TGCGCCAGCAGCGTCGAGGGTCCGTCCGGGGAGCTGTTTTTT. This encodes CASSVEGPSGELFF. The chain couples TRBV4-3 to TRBJ2-2, with TRBD2 as a possible D gene (5 bases). Per germline, CDR1 LGHNA and CDR2 YSLEER. Trimming removed 5 bases from V and 6 bases from J, with 13 bases in between. The CDR3 totals 14 residues.